The clone carrying this T cell receptor (beta chain) was seen only once. These data originate in a study of blood T cell repertoires in COVID-19. Study information: Italy, Spain and the United States were the sources of the convalescent and acute COVID-19 samples.

The germline V gene encodes CDR1 SQVTM and CDR2 ANQGSEA. Trimming left V 4 bases short and J 2 bases short, with 11 bases between. The CDR3 covers 14 residues. Source study methods: Nucleated cell number was recorded as an estimate derived from reference gene primer amplification. The method was immunoSEQ multiplex PCR; TCRdb's version includes in-frame clones alone and lacks a portion of them. Clonal size and the V and J genes are those of that table, whereas D and trimming came from the DNA. Counted here are 100,000 or so clones, approximately 86% occurring once; the ten biggest clones make up 2.7%. All enrollees were roughly 18 to 89 years old and from about 25 US areas. Clinical history reported by participants formed the basis on which cohorts were assigned.

This rearrangement joins TRBV29-1 to TRBJ1-4; D is undetermined. Sequencing was performed on PBMCs or T cells enriched from blood (not recorded which). This TCR was recovered from a woman in her forties or fifties who had recovered from COVID-19. CDR3 sequence: CSVAGRGTNEKLFF. Written as DNA, the CDR3 is TGCAGCGTTGCAGGAAGAGGGACTAATGAAAAACTGTTTTTT.